What follows are 16 T cell receptor beta chains derived from one specimen sequenced in a study of cytomegalovirus exposure and HLA in healthy donors (dated by TCRdb to about 2017). Preparation of the library involved the immunoSEQ multiplex PCR assay. The multiplex PCR relied on a mix of 60 forward primers for TCR Vbeta segments and 13 reverse primers for TCR Jbeta segments. Sourced from immuneACCESS, this table was stored by TCRdb with only in-frame sequences that have V and J called. A share of the clones is absent; for the studies checked, an unresolved V gene accounts for under half, and the remainder has no known explanation. Recorded for this sample are 250,000 or so clones; over 70% of them occurred a single time. Around 8.3% of the sample is held by the ten biggest clonotypes. Sequencing used PBMCs. The receptors were sampled from a woman aged 55-69 years in good health and CMV-seropositive.

Only one count was recorded for this clone. V and J are TRBV28 and TRBJ1-2; the match to TRBD1 covers 11 bases. The CDR3 has 15 amino acids. J was trimmed by 8 bases and V by 4 bases; bases with no gene match: 9. Germline loops: CDR1 MDHEN, CDR2 SYDVKM. In DNA form, the CDR3 reads TGTGCCAGCAGTTCCCCAGGACAGGGGGCGGTAGGCTACACCTTC. It encodes CASSSPGQGAVGYTF.

The chain carries TRBV11-2 and TRBJ2-3, with D maybe TRBD2 (5 bases). Germline V gives CDR1 SGHAT, CDR2 FQNNGV. The ends were cut back, 0 bases at V and 0 bases at J, with 16 bases in the middle. This CDR3 region has 18 residues. The CDR3 sequence is CASSLDGWEPRSTDTQYF. CDR3 DNA: TGTGCCAGCAGCTTAGATGGGTGGGAGCCCCGTAGCACAGATACGCAGTATTTT. The complete variable domain, with remaining parts taken from reference TRBV11-2 and TRBJ2-3, reads EAGVAQSPRYKIIEKRQSVAFWCNPISGHATLYWYQQILGQGPKLLIQFQNNGVVDDSQLPKDRFSAERLKGVDSTLKIQPAKLEDSAVYLCASSLDGWEPRSTDTQYFGPGTRLTVL.

The rearrangement uses TRBV28 and TRBJ2-1; D gene uncertain. V was clipped by 5 bases and J by 8 bases, with 19 bases between them. CDR3 size: 15 residues. CDR1 and CDR2 from the germline V gene are MDHEN and SYDVKM. The CDR3 spells CASSPTDFLRDEQFF. The CDR3 bases are TGTGCCAGCAGTCCGACCGACTTCCTCCGGGATGAGCAGTTCTTC. Variable domain in full (rest from reference TRBV28 and TRBJ2-1): DVKVTQSSRYLVKRTGEKVFLECVQDMDHENMFWYRQDPGLGLRLIYFSYDVKMKEKGDIPEGYSVSREKKERFSLILESASTNQTSMYLCASSPTDFLRDEQFFGPGTRLTVL.

The rearrangement joins TRBV5-1 to TRBJ2-7, with 10 nucleotides matching TRBD1. J lost 3 bases, V lost 3 bases, and 6 bases had no gene match. The CDR3 extends over 15 amino acids. CDR1 and CDR2 (germline): SGHRS, YFSETQ. The CDR3 DNA reads as TGCGCCAGCAGCTCGCTGACAGGGGGCGGCTACGAGCAGTACTTC. Translating gives CASSSLTGGGYEQYF. The entire variable domain, with the rest obtained from reference TRBV5-1 and TRBJ2-7, is as follows: KAGVTQTPRYLIKTRGQQVTLSCSPISGHRSVSWYQQTPGQGLQFLFEYFSETQRNKGNFPGRFSGRQFSNSRSEMNVSTLELGDSALYLCASSSLTGGGYEQYFGPGTRLTVT.

The rearrangement joins TRBV21-1 to TRBJ1-1; no DNA check was done on the table's D call, TRBD1. TRBV21-1 is a pseudogene. The CDR3 is made up of 14 amino acids. The CDR3 here is CASSKEGARLRAFF. The CDR3, as DNA: TGTGCCAGCAGCAAAGAAGGGGCCAGGTTGAGAGCTTTCTTT.

This rearrangement joins TRBV30 to TRBJ2-7; TRBD2 aligns across 10 bases. The CDR3 extends over 21 amino acids. V was clipped by 0 bases and J by 4 bases; unmatched bases: 24. From germline, CDR1 is GTSNPN and CDR2 SVGIG (reference sequence). CDR3: CAWSVFKYMELSGRAIYEQYF. The CDR3 nucleotides are TGTGCCTGGAGTGTTTTTAAGTATATGGAGTTGAGCGGGAGGGCCATTTACGAGCAGTACTTC.

J is TRBJ2-2 and V is TRBV19; 7 bases map to TRBD1. CDR1 and CDR2 (germline): LNHDA, SQIVND (reference sequence). CDR3 length: 15 amino acids. V lost 4 bases, J lost 7 bases, and 9 bases stayed unmatched. The CDR3 is CASSTRQGSIGELFF. The CDR3 DNA is TGTGCCAGTAGTACCCGACAGGGAAGCATCGGGGAGCTGTTTTTT.

In regard to this clone: One end of the junction varies from germline; a read error may be responsible. CDR3: CASSLGAGRQETQYF. The CDR3, as DNA: TGTGCTAGCAGCTTAGGAGCAGGCAGGCAAGAGACCCAGTACTTC. The rearrangement uses TRBV7-7 and TRBJ2-5; D is uncertain. Looked up from germline, CDR1 is SSHAT and CDR2 is FNYEAQ (reference sequence). The CDR3 spans 15 residues.

The chain joins TRBV29-1 to TRBJ2-1; 13 bases fit TRBD2. The V and J ends lost 7 bases and 3 bases, in that order; junction bases with no gene match: 9. Germline V gene lookup returns CDR1 SQVTM and CDR2 ANQGSEA. The CDR3 has 16 residues. CDR3 bases: TGCAGCGCGGGGGGACTAGCGGGAAGGCTCTACAATGAGCAGTTCTTC. It encodes CSAGGLAGRLYNEQFF.

The CDR3 sequence: CASSAETGNQPQHF. The CDR3 DNA sequence: TGTGCCAGCTCGGCCGAAACGGGGAATCAGCCCCAGCATTTT. The chain recombines TRBV18 with TRBJ1-5; D not resolved. The CDR3 loop spans 14 amino acids. Between the trimmed V and J ends, which lost 6 bases and 4 bases, there was a span of 13 bases. The germline CDR1 and CDR2 sequences are KGHSH and LQKENI.

This clone was detected only a few times. The V gene is TRBV30, the J gene TRBJ2-7; D is possibly TRBD2 (6 bases). The germline V gene encodes CDR1 GTSNPN and CDR2 SVGIG (reference sequence). Trimming took 6 bases from V and 3 from J, leaving 15 bases between them. This CDR3 comprises 13 residues. The CDR3 DNA reads TGTGCCTGTCGCCGGGACTCTTACTACGAGCAGTACTTC. This gives the protein CACRRDSYYEQYF.

This clone was recorded once. The chain employs TRBV28 and TRBJ2-2, with D possibly being TRBD2 (5 bases). The CDR3 runs 15 residues. Germline loops: CDR1 MDHEN, CDR2 SYDVKM. V gave up 6 bases and J gave up 5 bases, with 16 bases separating them. The CDR3 here is CASRLRTFQTGELFF. Written as DNA, the CDR3 is TGTGCCAGCAGACTCCGGACTTTCCAAACCGGGGAGCTGTTTTTT.

The rearrangement uses TRBV14 and TRBJ1-5; D is undetermined. Trimming pared 1 base from V and 5 bases from J, leaving 6 bases between. This CDR3 is built from 13 residues. From germline, CDR1 is SGHDN and CDR2 FVKESK. CDR3 residues: CASSQGAYQPQHF. The CDR3 nucleotides read TGTGCCAGCAGCCAAGGGGCATATCAGCCCCAGCATTTT. The full variable domain, completed using reference TRBV14 and TRBJ1-5, is EAGVTQFPSHSVIEKGQTVTLRCDPISGHDNLYWYRRVMGKEIKFLLHFVKESKQDESGMPNNRFLAERTGGTYSTLKVQPAELEDSGVYFCASSQGAYQPQHFGDGTRLSIL.

The chain employs TRBV7-3 and TRBJ2-3, with 9 bases aligning to TRBD2. Germline V gene sequence: CDR1 SGHTA, CDR2 FQGTGA. V dropped 1 base and J dropped 5; count of bases not matched to a gene: 4. The CDR3 consists of 15 residues. CDR3 nucleotide sequence: TGTGCCAGCAGCTTAATTAGCGGGAGAGGAGATACGCAGTATTTT. It codes for CASSLISGRGDTQYF.

This clone came up a few times. This sequence joins TRBV27 and TRBJ1-5; D is possibly TRBD1 (6 bases). Between the trimmed V and J ends, which lost 1 base and 7 bases, there was a span of 14 bases. Germline CDR1 reads MNHEY; CDR2 reads SMNVEV (reference sequence). The CDR3 is 15 amino acids. This CDR3 is CASSLLAGTGQPQHF. The DNA of the CDR3 is TGTGCCAGCAGTTTATTAGCAGGTACAGGGCAGCCCCAGCATTTT.

The chain recombines TRBV7-6 with TRBJ2-5; 10 bases line up with TRBD2. Trimming cost V 5 bases and J 1 base; bases outside gene matches: 7. This CDR3 region has 16 residues. CDR1 and CDR2 from the germline V gene are SGHVS and FNYEAQ. CDR3 region: CASSLVGLAVQETQYF. DNA of the CDR3: TGTGCCAGCAGCCTCGTCGGACTAGCGGTCCAAGAGACCCAGTACTTC.